A single sample gave rise to the 29 T cell receptor beta chains below, sequenced in a study of T cells after posttransplantation cyclophosphamide. Clones were read by immunoSEQ multiplex PCR, and TCRdb kept only the in-frame ones, dropping some. Here the sample spans tens of thousands of clones, roughly nine tenths being singletons. Control samples came 1 year after myeloablative marrow transplants with methotrexate plus calcineurin inhibitor. The specimen was PBMCs, collected roughly 350 days after allogeneic stem cell transplant with calcineurin inhibitor and methotrexate. These receptors all stem from a female patient in her 30s who received an allogeneic stem cell transplant from an unrelated donor, was CMV-positive, and had acute and chronic GVHD. Some T cells may possibly be graft donor cells.

The rearrangement joins TRBV6-6 to TRBJ2-2; weak D call: TRBD1 (5 bases). The germline V gene has CDR1 MNHNY and CDR2 SVGAGI (reference sequence). The ends were cut back, 8 bases at V and 8 bases at J, with 15 bases in the middle. The CDR3 is 13 amino acids. The CDR3 region is CASRQTRPGELFF. The CDR3 coding sequence is TGTGCCAGCCGACAGACGCGACCGGGGGAGCTGTTTTTT.

CDR3 in DNA: TGTGCCAGCAGTACCTACTCTGGGGCCAACGTCCTGACTTTC. Its translation: CASSTYSGANVLTF. The rearrangement links TRBV27 to TRBJ2-6; no definite D call. Germline values: CDR1 MNHEY, CDR2 SMNVEV (reference sequence). Trimming took 5 bases from V and 0 from J, leaving 5 bases between them. The CDR3 has 14 residues.

This clone showed up just once. The chain has TRBV7-9 and TRBJ2-5; possibly TRBD2 for D (6 bases). The CDR3 is 15 residues long. The V gene lost 5 bases and the J gene lost 1 base, with 14 bases spanning the gap. Germline V lookup: CDR1 SEHNR, CDR2 FQNEAQ (reference sequence). The CDR3 protein is CASSPRGSGQETQYF. The CDR3 DNA sequence: TGTGCCAGCAGCCCCCGGGGGAGCGGCCAAGAGACCCAGTACTTC.

This chain connects TRBV19 to TRBJ1-6; TRBD1 matches 7 bases. Germline V gene sequence: CDR1 LNHDA, CDR2 SQIVND (reference sequence). J gave up 1 base and V 4 bases, and 1 base lay outside the gene matches. CDR3 length: 15 amino acids. The CDR3 loop is CASSKTGSYNSPLHF. The CDR3 DNA reads TGTGCCAGTAGTAAGACAGGGTCCTATAATTCACCCCTCCACTTT.

The V call is TRBV7-2, the J call TRBJ2-5; 14 bases are a match to TRBD2. CDR3 length: 18 residues. The germline gives CDR1 SGHTA, CDR2 FQGNSA. With V trimmed by 6 bases and J by 4 bases, 13 bases remained unmatched. The CDR3: CASSFGLAGGLGGETQYF. CDR3 coding DNA: TGTGCCAGCAGTTTCGGACTAGCGGGAGGCCTAGGGGGAGAGACCCAGTACTTC.

V and J are TRBV6-6 and TRBJ2-1; 7 bases match TRBD2. Germline values: CDR1 MNHNY, CDR2 SVGAGI (reference sequence). CDR3 length equals 15 residues. Trimming at V came to 7 bases and at J to 2 bases, leaving 8 bases not matched to a gene. The CDR3 spells CASTLTAGAYNEQFF. Written as DNA, the CDR3 is TGTGCCAGCACCCTTACGGCGGGAGCCTACAATGAGCAGTTCTTC.

Remarks on this clone: The junction does not match germline at one end; this may be a read error. The rearrangement links TRBV18 to TRBJ2-5; a weak D match, TRBD2 (6 bases). Looked up from germline, CDR1 is KGHSH and CDR2 is LQKENI. The CDR3 runs to 13 residues. The CDR3 loop is CASSPGLQEAQYF. The CDR3 DNA reads as TGTGCCAGCTCACCCGGACTACAAGAGGCCCAGTACTTC.

This clone was counted a single time. V and J are TRBV27 and TRBJ2-2; 9 bases are a match to TRBD1. Germline V gene data show CDR1 as MNHEY and CDR2 as SMNVEV (reference sequence). CDR3 length: 14 residues. The ends lost 6 bases at V and 6 bases at J; junction bases unmatched: 5. This chain's CDR3 is CASRGTGWPGELFF. In DNA form, the CDR3 reads TGTGCCAGCAGGGGGACAGGGTGGCCCGGGGAGCTGTTTTTT.

The CDR3 bases are TGTGCCTGGTGGGACACGAACACTGAAGCTTTCTTT. Translation gives CAWWDTNTEAFF. The rearrangement uses TRBV30 and TRBJ1-1; perhaps TRBD1 as D (6 bases). The germline V gene has CDR1 GTSNPN and CDR2 SVGIG (reference sequence). CDR3 length: 12 amino acids. V lost 5 bases, J lost 1 base, and 8 bases lay in between.

J is TRBJ2-3 and V is TRBV21-1; whether TRBD2, the table's D call, matches the DNA was not checked. TRBV21-1 has pseudogene status. The CDR3 spans 14 residues. The CDR3 loop reads CASSKKAGEFTQYF. The DNA for the CDR3 is TGTGCCAGCAGCAAAAAAGCCGGGGAGTTTACGCAGTATTTT.

The rearrangement links TRBV14 to TRBJ2-3; no clear D gene. The germline gives CDR1 SGHDN, CDR2 FVKESK. This CDR3 has 15 amino acids. V was pared by 4 bases and J by 2 bases, with 13 bases between. The CDR3 DNA reads TGTGCCAGCAGCCCAACGAGTCATCCCACAGATACGCAGTATTTT. Its protein product is CASSPTSHPTDTQYF.

The chain joins TRBV6-1 to TRBJ1-2; D is uncertain. The V gene lost 6 bases and the J gene lost 5 bases, with 10 bases spanning the gap. Per the germline V gene, CDR1 is MNHNS and CDR2 is SASEGT. This CDR3 spans 12 amino acids. The CDR3 sequence: CASSMSLYGYTF. CDR3 coding DNA: TGTGCCAGCAGCATGAGTCTTTATGGCTACACCTTC.

The chain is built from TRBV6-5 and TRBJ1-1; a weak D match, TRBD1 (6 bases). Germline CDR1 is MNHEY and CDR2 is SVGAGI. Trimming shortened V by 6 bases and J by 4 bases, and 15 bases separated the two germline ends. The CDR3 extends over 14 amino acids. In DNA form, the CDR3 reads TGTGCCAGCAGCGCCCGGGGGGGCCCCACTGAAGCTTTCTTT. Translating it yields CASSARGGPTEAFF.

This rearrangement joins TRBV9 to TRBJ2-7, with D perhaps matching TRBD1 (6 bases). Deletions cut 3 bases from V and 3 bases from J, with 16 bases between. The germline gives CDR1 SGDLS, CDR2 YYNGEE. The CDR3 runs to 15 residues. CDR3 nucleotide sequence: TGTGCCAGCAGCGAGGGGGACGGAGCCATCTACGAGCAGTACTTC. As protein: CASSEGDGAIYEQYF.

This clone has only one observation. This chain links TRBV30 with TRBJ2-2; unclear D gene. V lost 2 bases to trimming and J lost 5 bases, with 9 bases between them. This CDR3 is built from 13 residues. Germline V gives CDR1 GTSNPN, CDR2 SVGIG (reference sequence). In DNA form, the CDR3 reads TGTGCCTGGAGTCCTCAGTCGACCGGGGAGCTGTTTTTT. Translated: CAWSPQSTGELFF.

The chain employs TRBV2 and TRBJ2-1, with TRBD1 matching over 11 bases. The germline CDR1 and CDR2 sequences are SNHLY and FYNNEI. CDR3 length: 16 residues. The junction had 11 bases not matched to a gene; V was cut back by 5 bases and J by 8 bases. The CDR3 is CASSRDRGRLGDEQFF. The DNA of the CDR3 is TGTGCCAGCAGTCGGGACAGGGGGAGGTTAGGCGATGAGCAGTTCTTC.

The CDR3 bases are TGTGCCAGCAGTCCATCACAGGGGGCCACTGAAGCTTTCTTT. Translation: CASSPSQGATEAFF. The chain employs TRBV6-5 and TRBJ1-1; 9 bases line up with TRBD1. The length of the CDR3 is 14 residues. V trimming: 5 bases; J trimming: 4 bases; junction bases outside the gene matches: 5. The germline gives CDR1 MNHEY, CDR2 SVGAGI.

This clone occurred once. V gene TRBV5-6 combines with J gene TRBJ2-1; 9 nucleotides match TRBD1. The CDR3 sequence is 16 residues long. Germline V gene sequence: CDR1 SGHDT, CDR2 YYEEEE. V gave up 0 bases and J gave up 5 bases; unmatched junction bases: 6. The CDR3 loop reads CASSLAGTGWHNEQFF. In nucleotides, the CDR3 is TGTGCCAGCAGCTTGGCCGGGACAGGGTGGCACAATGAGCAGTTCTTC. The full variable domain, with the rest looked up from reference TRBV5-6 and TRBJ2-1, is DAGVTQSPTHLIKTRGQQVTLRCSPKSGHDTVSWYQQALGQGPQFIFQYYEEEERQRGNFPDRFSGHQFPNYSSELNVNALLLGDSALYLCASSLAGTGWHNEQFFGPGTRLTVL.

V and J are TRBV6-1 and TRBJ1-1; no firm D call. V lost 4 bases and J lost 3, with 9 bases in between. The CDR3 runs to 13 residues. Germline CDR1 and CDR2: MNHNS and SASEGT. This chain's CDR3 is CASSGEEDTEAFF. The CDR3 nucleotides are TGTGCCAGCAGTGGGGAGGAAGACACTGAAGCTTTCTTT.

The chain is built from TRBV18 and TRBJ1-2, with TRBD1 identical over 8 bases. Looked up from germline, CDR1 is KGHSH and CDR2 is LQKENI. Trimming removed 5 bases from V and 2 bases from J; junction bases left unmatched: 7. This CDR3 is built from 15 residues. CDR3 coding DNA: TGTGCCAGCTCATCACAGGGGGTGCCGAACTATGGCTACACCTTC. Protein: CASSSQGVPNYGYTF.

V and J are TRBV6-1 and TRBJ1-4; TRBD1 aligns across 9 bases. The CDR3 contains 16 residues. V was pared by 4 bases and J by 8 bases, with 11 bases of the junction left unmatched. Germline CDR1 is MNHNS and CDR2 is SASEGT. The CDR3 DNA follows: TGTGCCAGCAGTGCCTACCCGACAGGGGGTCGGGAAAAACTGTTTTTT. This translates into CASSAYPTGGREKLFF.

The genes are TRBV10-3 and TRBJ2-3; a possible D gene is TRBD2 (6 bases). The ends were cut back, 6 bases at V and 1 base at J, with 8 bases in the middle. Germline assignment: CDR1 ENHRY and CDR2 SYGVKD. The CDR3 is made up of 13 amino acids. In nucleotides, the CDR3 is TGTGCCATCAGAGGGGAGGGCACAGATACGCAGTATTTT. This sequence encodes CAIRGEGTDTQYF.

The rearrangement links TRBV21-1 to TRBJ2-5; TRBD1 is the table's D call and was not checked against the DNA. TRBV21-1 is described as a pseudogene. CDR3 length: 14 amino acids. The DNA of the CDR3 is TGTGCCAGCAGCGACTGGACAGGGGCAGAGACCCAGTACTTC. Amino acids: CASSDWTGAETQYF.

This chain uses TRBV5-1 with TRBJ2-2, with TRBD2 matching over 10 bases. This CDR3 spans 19 amino acids. Germline assignment: CDR1 SGHRS and CDR2 YFSETQ. Germline trimming cut 2 bases from V and 0 bases from J; bases unmatched to any gene: 10. The CDR3 reads CASSFPSGSSFSNTGELFF. The CDR3 nucleotides read TGCGCCAGCAGCTTCCCTAGCGGGAGTTCGTTCTCGAACACCGGGGAGCTGTTTTTT.

This chain links TRBV11-2 with TRBJ1-5; D is possibly TRBD1 (6 bases). Germline values: CDR1 SGHAT, CDR2 FQNNGV. The CDR3 consists of 13 residues. Trimming cost V 5 bases and J 7 bases, with 12 bases left between them. The CDR3: CASSPQGMQPQHF. For the CDR3, the DNA is TGTGCCAGCAGCCCCCAGGGGATGCAGCCCCAGCATTTT.

This chain uses TRBV5-1 with TRBJ2-1, with 14 bases matching TRBD2. V was clipped by 2 bases and J by 4 bases; unmatched bases: 5. Looked up from germline, CDR1 is SGHRS and CDR2 is YFSETQ. The CDR3 length is 17 residues. The CDR3 DNA reads as TGCGCCAGCAGCTTTATGGGACTAGCGGGAGTTTACAATGAGCAGTTCTTC. The encoded protein is CASSFMGLAGVYNEQFF.

The rearrangement uses TRBV6-5 and TRBJ1-6, with 9 bases that match TRBD1. The CDR3 extends over 15 amino acids. Germline CDR1 MNHEY, CDR2 SVGAGI. The V and J ends lost 6 bases and 5 bases, in that order; junction bases with no gene match: 5. Here the CDR3 DNA reads TGTGCCAGCAGGGCCGGGACAGGGAATAATTCACCCCTCCACTTT. As protein: CASRAGTGNNSPLHF.

The chain employs TRBV10-3 and TRBJ1-1; 7 positions agree with TRBD1. CDR3 size: 13 residues. Germline CDR1 reads ENHRY; CDR2 reads SYGVKD. The junction had 3 bases not matched to a gene; V was cut back by 2 bases and J by 6 bases. The CDR3 region has the DNA TGTGCCATCAGTGAGCGACAGGGCGCTGAAGCTTTCTTT. Translation gives CAISERQGAEAFF.

This clone has more than one count but fewer than ten. The chain is built from TRBV10-1 and TRBJ2-2, with 11 nucleotides matching TRBD2. This CDR3 contains 15 residues. The V segment lost 5 bases and the J segment 3 bases; nucleotides outside the gene matches: 2. Germline loops: CDR1 WNHNN, CDR2 SYGVQD (reference sequence). The CDR3 sequence is CASSFSGRDTGELFF. The CDR3 DNA is TGCGCCAGCAGTTTTAGCGGGAGGGACACCGGGGAGCTGTTTTTT.